This T cell receptor (beta chain) was observed in a study of T cell responses to AZD1222 COVID-19 vaccine. The CDR3 runs to 15 residues. V shed 5 bases and J shed 5 bases, with 16 bases lying between them. Germline V lookup: CDR1 MNHEY, CDR2 SVGEGT. Profiling relied on immunoSEQ multiplex PCR, and the TCRdb table lists in-frame clones only, not all of them. The profile covers tens of thousands of clones, with around nine tenths appearing a single time and approximately 4.5% taken by the ten largest. Sequenced here: peripheral blood, sampled on day 0 of MenACWY control vaccination. The chain joins TRBV6-2 or TRBV6-3 to TRBJ2-1; no clear D gene. This sequence was found in an adult in good health. The CDR3 here is CASSPNLGWNNEQFF. The DNA of the CDR3 is TGTGCCAGCAGTCCCAATTTAGGATGGAACAATGAGCAGTTCTTC.